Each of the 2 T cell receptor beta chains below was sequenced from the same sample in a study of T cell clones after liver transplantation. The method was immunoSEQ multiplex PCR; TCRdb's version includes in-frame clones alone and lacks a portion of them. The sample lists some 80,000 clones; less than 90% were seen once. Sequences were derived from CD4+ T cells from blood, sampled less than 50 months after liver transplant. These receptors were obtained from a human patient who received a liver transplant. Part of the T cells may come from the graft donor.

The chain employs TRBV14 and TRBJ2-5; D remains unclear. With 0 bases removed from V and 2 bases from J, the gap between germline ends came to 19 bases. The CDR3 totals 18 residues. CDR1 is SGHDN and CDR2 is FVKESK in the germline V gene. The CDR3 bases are TGTGCCAGCAGCCAAGACCACGGCGGCGGTTTTATACAAGAGACCCAGTACTTC. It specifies CASSQDHGGGFIQETQYF.

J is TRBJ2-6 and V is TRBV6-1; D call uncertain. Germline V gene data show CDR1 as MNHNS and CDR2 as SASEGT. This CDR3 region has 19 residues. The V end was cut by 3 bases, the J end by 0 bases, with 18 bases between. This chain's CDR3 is CASSDSLLVASSGANVLTF. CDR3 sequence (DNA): TGTGCCAGCAGTGATTCTCTGCTCGTCGCAAGCTCTGGGGCCAACGTCCTGACTTTC.